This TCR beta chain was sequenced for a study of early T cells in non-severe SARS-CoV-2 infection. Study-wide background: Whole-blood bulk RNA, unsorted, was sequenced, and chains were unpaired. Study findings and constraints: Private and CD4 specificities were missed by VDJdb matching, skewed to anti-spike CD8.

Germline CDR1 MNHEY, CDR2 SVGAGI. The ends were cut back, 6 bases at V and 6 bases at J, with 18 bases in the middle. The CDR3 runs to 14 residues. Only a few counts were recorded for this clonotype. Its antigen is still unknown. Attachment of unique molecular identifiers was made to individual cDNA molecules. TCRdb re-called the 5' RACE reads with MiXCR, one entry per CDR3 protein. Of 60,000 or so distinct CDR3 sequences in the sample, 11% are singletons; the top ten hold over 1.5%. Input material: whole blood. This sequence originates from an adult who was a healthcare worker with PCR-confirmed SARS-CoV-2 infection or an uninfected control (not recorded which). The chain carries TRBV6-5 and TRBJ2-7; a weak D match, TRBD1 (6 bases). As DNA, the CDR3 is TGTGCCAGCAGGTCCACAGGGAAGCTCGGCGAGCAGTACTTC. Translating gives CASRSTGKLGEQYF.